These T cell receptor beta chains were read from a single sample in a study of blood T cell repertoires in COVID-19. TCRdb's copy holds only in-frame clones and misses some; the assay was immunoSEQ multiplex PCR. The sample includes fewer than 300,000 clones, around 86% of them seen just once. Sequencing used peripheral blood. Receptor source: a man aged 45-60 years with COVID-19, enrolled during active disease. CDR3s include the opening cysteine and the closing phenylalanine or tryptophan. Fields, in order: V gene, J gene, clone size, D gene, CDR3 DNA, CDR3 protein. A D gene is named only where the DNA matches it firmly. Rows give clone size only sometimes, using once, few, many, or a class for an expanded clone.

V: TRBV7-9; J: TRBJ1-5; size: .; D: .; DNA: TGTGCCAGCAGCTTAGCACTCAATCAGCCCCAGCATTTT; CDR3: CASSLALNQPQHF
V: TRBV5-1; J: TRBJ2-2; size: .; D: TRBD2; DNA: TGCGCCAGCAGCTCTCCGGGACTAGCGGACCGGGGGGAGCTGTTTTTT; CDR3: CASSSPGLADRGELFF
V: TRBV10-3; J: TRBJ2-7; size: .; D: TRBD1; DNA: TGTGCCTCCACGGCCCGTGACAGGGCTTCCTACGAGCAGTACTTC; CDR3: CASTARDRASYEQYF
V: TRBV6-6; J: TRBJ1-2; size: .; D: .; DNA: TGTGCCAGCAGCCGGGGGGCCGCCCAGGGGGGCTACACCTTC; CDR3: CASSRGAAQGGYTF
V: TRBV11-2; J: TRBJ2-1; size: .; D: TRBD1; DNA: TGTGCCAGCAGCTTCACGACAGGGGTCGAAAATGAGCAGTTCTTC; CDR3: CASSFTTGVENEQFF
V: TRBV6-5; J: TRBJ2-7; size: .; D: .; DNA: TGTGCCAGCAGTCCAGATAGCTGGGGAGCCCGCGAGCAGTACTTC; CDR3: CASSPDSWGAREQYF
V: TRBV5-1; J: TRBJ2-2; size: .; D: TRBD2; DNA: TGCGCCAGCAGCTTGGGTGCTAGCGGCACCGGGGAGCTGTTTTTT; CDR3: CASSLGASGTGELFF
V: TRBV12-3/TRBV12-4; J: TRBJ1-2; size: .; D: TRBD1; DNA: TGTGCCAGCAGTCTGACAGGGGCGCGCTACACCTTC; CDR3: CASSLTGARYTF
V: TRBV4-2; J: TRBJ2-1; size: .; D: .; DNA: TGTGCCAGCAGCCAACTAGCGACTAGTACAAATGAGCAGTTCTTC; CDR3: CASSQLATSTNEQFF
V: TRBV27; J: TRBJ1-1; size: .; D: .; DNA: TGTGCCAGCAGGACAATGGGCTCAAACACTGAAGCTTTCTTT; CDR3: CASRTMGSNTEAFF
V: TRBV27; J: TRBJ2-7; size: .; D: TRBD2; DNA: TGTGCCAGCAGTGTTGTGGCGGGAGGTAGGGAGCAGTACTTC; CDR3: CASSVVAGGREQYF
V: TRBV10-3; J: TRBJ1-2; size: .; D: TRBD1; DNA: TGTGCCATCAGTGAGTCGGGACAGGACTATGGCTACACCTTC; CDR3: CAISESGQDYGYTF
V: TRBV5-1; J: TRBJ2-1; size: .; D: .; DNA: TGCGCCAGCAGCTTGGGTACGGAGGGTGAGCAGTTCTTC; CDR3: CASSLGTEGEQFF
V: TRBV25-1; J: TRBJ2-5; size: .; D: TRBD2; DNA: TGTGCCAGCAGCCCCTCGGGAGGGGAGACCCAGTACTTC; CDR3: CASSPSGGETQYF
V: TRBV5-4; J: TRBJ2-2; size: .; D: TRBD1; DNA: TGTGCCACGGGACAGGGGGCGAACACCGGGGAGCTGTTTTTT; CDR3: CATGQGANTGELFF
V: TRBV9; J: TRBJ2-3; size: .; D: .; DNA: TGTGCCAGCAGCGTAGGGACTACCCCCGGAGATACGCAGTATTTT; CDR3: CASSVGTTPGDTQYF
V: TRBV7-8; J: TRBJ2-1; size: .; D: TRBD2; DNA: TGTGCCAGCAGCCTTAGGGGGACTAGCGGGAGTGGGAATGAGCAGTTCTTC; CDR3: CASSLRGTSGSGNEQFF
V: TRBV18; J: TRBJ1-5; size: .; D: TRBD1; DNA: TGTGCCAGCTCACCACCGGGGACAGGGACTCAGCCCCAGCATTTT; CDR3: CASSPPGTGTQPQHF
V: TRBV7-2; J: TRBJ1-4; size: .; D: .; DNA: TGTGCCAGCAGCCAAAACGACCAGGGGAATAATGAAAAACTGTTTTTT; CDR3: CASSQNDQGNNEKLFF
V: TRBV14; J: TRBJ2-2; size: few; D: TRBD2; DNA: TGTGCCAGCAGCCAATCCCCAGGCGGGCCCCGTAGCGGGTGGAACACCGGGGAGCTGTTTTTT; CDR3: CASSQSPGGPRSGWNTGELFF
V: TRBV13; J: TRBJ2-5; size: .; D: .; DNA: TGTGCCAGCAGCCGTCCACTGGAGACCCAGTACTTC; CDR3: CASSRPLETQYF
V: TRBV18; J: TRBJ2-5; size: .; D: TRBD2; DNA: TGTGCCAGCTCACCCCCAGGGGTAGCGGGAGCGGGAGAGACCCAGTACTTC; CDR3: CASSPPGVAGAGETQYF
V: TRBV7-8; J: TRBJ1-5; size: .; D: TRBD1; DNA: TGTGCCAGCAGCCAGACAGGGACGGGGTATGGCAATCAGCCCCAGCATTTT; CDR3: CASSQTGTGYGNQPQHF
V: TRBV7-9; J: TRBJ2-7; size: .; D: TRBD1; DNA: TGTGCCAGCAGCCTCGGGGACAGCTGGAGCTACGAGCAGTACTTC; CDR3: CASSLGDSWSYEQYF
V: TRBV3-1/TRBV3-2; J: TRBJ2-7; size: .; D: .; DNA: TGTGCCAGCAGCCAAGTGCAGGACTTCATGGTCGAGCAGTACTTC; CDR3: CASSQVQDFMVEQYF
V: TRBV9; J: TRBJ2-7; size: .; D: .; DNA: TGTGCCAGCAGCGTAGCCATTGGTGGCACACCGTACGAGCAGTACTTC; CDR3: CASSVAIGGTPYEQYF
V: TRBV28; J: TRBJ1-2; size: .; D: .; DNA: TGTGCCAGCAGTTTAGGACAGAGAAACTATGGCTACACCTTC; CDR3: CASSLGQRNYGYTF
V: TRBV5-1; J: TRBJ2-2; size: .; D: .; DNA: TGCGCCAGCAGCATAGGACACAACACCGGGGAGCTGTTTTTT; CDR3: CASSIGHNTGELFF
V: TRBV6-5; J: TRBJ2-7; size: .; D: .; DNA: TGTGCCAGCAGTTACTCAGTGTGGGAGCCCTACGAGCAGTACTTC; CDR3: CASSYSVWEPYEQYF
V: TRBV7-9; J: TRBJ1-1; size: .; D: .; DNA: TGTGCCAGCAGCTCCCGCGGAGGGCGAGGGGACACTGAAGCTTTCTTT; CDR3: CASSSRGGRGDTEAFF
V: TRBV2; J: TRBJ1-1; size: .; D: .; DNA: TGTGCCAGCAGAGCAACTTTGACAGGTACCGCTGAAGCTTTCTTT; CDR3: CASRATLTGTAEAFF
V: TRBV2; J: TRBJ2-7; size: .; D: .; DNA: TGTGCCAGCAGTGATGTACTCATCTCCTACGAGCAGTACTTC; CDR3: CASSDVLISYEQYF
V: TRBV5-1; J: TRBJ1-1; size: .; D: TRBD1; DNA: TGCGCCAGCAGCTACGGGACAGGGAACACTGAAGCTTTCTTT; CDR3: CASSYGTGNTEAFF
V: TRBV14; J: TRBJ2-7; size: .; D: .; DNA: TGTGCCAGCAGCCAAGAACAGGGTGGGGAGCAGTACTTC; CDR3: CASSQEQGGEQYF
V: TRBV2; J: TRBJ2-1; size: once; D: .; DNA: TGTGCCAGCAGTGAGAGGGAGAACTACAATGAGCAGTTCTTC; CDR3: CASSERENYNEQFF
V: TRBV5-6; J: TRBJ2-1; size: .; D: .; DNA: TGTGCCAGCAGTACCGGGAGCTACAATGAGCAGTTCTTC; CDR3: CASSTGSYNEQFF
V: TRBV5-4; J: TRBJ2-3; size: once; D: .; DNA: TGTGCCAGCAGCTTTGGCCCCATTGGCACAGATACGCAGTATTTT; CDR3: CASSFGPIGTDTQYF
V: TRBV11-2; J: TRBJ2-2; size: .; D: .; DNA: TGTGCCAGCAGCTTAGCGCCAACTATCACCGGGGAGCTGTTTTTT; CDR3: CASSLAPTITGELFF
V: TRBV7-9; J: TRBJ1-5; size: few; D: .; DNA: TGTGCCAGCAGCTCAGAAGGGGTACAGCCCCAGCATTTT; CDR3: CASSSEGVQPQHF
V: TRBV14; J: TRBJ1-2; size: .; D: .; DNA: TGTGCCAGCAGCAACCGGGATCCTCGATTAGGCTACACCTTC; CDR3: CASSNRDPRLGYTF
V: TRBV30; J: TRBJ2-5; size: .; D: TRBD2; DNA: TGTGCCTGGAATTTAGCGGGAGCTGAGACCCAGTACTTC; CDR3: CAWNLAGAETQYF
V: TRBV7-8; J: TRBJ2-2; size: .; D: TRBD2; DNA: TGTGCCAGCAGCTTATCACTAGCGGGAGGCTCGGACACCGGGGAGCTGTTTTTT; CDR3: CASSLSLAGGSDTGELFF
V: TRBV7-6; J: TRBJ2-1; size: .; D: .; DNA: TGTGCCAGCAGCTCGCCGACTGGCAATGAGCAGTTCTTC; CDR3: CASSSPTGNEQFF
V: TRBV7-9; J: TRBJ2-7; size: .; D: TRBD2; DNA: TGTGCCAGCAGCTTAGGACTAGCGGGAGTGGGGGAGCAGTACTTC; CDR3: CASSLGLAGVGEQYF
V: TRBV7-2; J: TRBJ1-2; size: .; D: .; DNA: TGTGCCAGCAAGACGGGTAACTATGGCTACACCTTC; CDR3: CASKTGNYGYTF
V: TRBV7-9; J: TRBJ2-1; size: .; D: .; DNA: TGTGCCAGCAGTCAAGTACAGTACAATGAGCAGTTCTTC; CDR3: CASSQVQYNEQFF
V: TRBV6-6; J: TRBJ1-2; size: .; D: .; DNA: TGTGCCAGCAGTTACGAAGGGACTTTCCGATATGGCTACACCTTC; CDR3: CASSYEGTFRYGYTF
V: TRBV27; J: TRBJ1-1; size: .; D: .; DNA: TGTGCCAGCAGTTTACAGGAGAACACTGAAGCTTTCTTT; CDR3: CASSLQENTEAFF
V: TRBV6-2/TRBV6-3; J: TRBJ2-1; size: .; D: .; DNA: TGTGCCAGCAGTTATTTGGGCGGGGGCCCCAAGGGATCTGAGCAGTTCTTC; CDR3: CASSYLGGGPKGSEQFF
V: TRBV30; J: TRBJ1-2; size: once; D: TRBD1; DNA: TGTGCCTGGAGTGTAACCAGGGGGCAGGTCTATGGCTACACCTTC; CDR3: CAWSVTRGQVYGYTF
V: TRBV6-5; J: TRBJ1-3; size: .; D: .; DNA: TGTGCCAGCAGTTACTCGACAGGCCCTGGAAACACCATATATTTT; CDR3: CASSYSTGPGNTIYF
V: TRBV19; J: TRBJ2-3; size: .; D: TRBD1; DNA: TGTGCCAGTAATCGAGGGACAGACACAGATACGCAGTATTTT; CDR3: CASNRGTDTDTQYF
V: TRBV3-1/TRBV3-2; J: TRBJ1-5; size: .; D: .; DNA: TGTGCCAGCAGCCAAGCAGGGTCCAATCAGCCCCAGCATTTT; CDR3: CASSQAGSNQPQHF
V: TRBV19; J: TRBJ1-2; size: .; D: .; DNA: TGTGCCAGTAGTCTCCAGGTTTTTACTAACTATGGCTACACCTTC; CDR3: CASSLQVFTNYGYTF
V: TRBV12-3/TRBV12-4; J: TRBJ2-7; size: .; D: TRBD2; DNA: TGTGCCAGCAGAAGCGGGAGGGTCGACGAGCAGTACTTC; CDR3: CASRSGRVDEQYF
V: TRBV27; J: TRBJ1-6; size: .; D: .; DNA: TGTGCCAGCAGTTTCTCAAGGAGCTCCTATAATTCACCCCTCCACTTT; CDR3: CASSFSRSSYNSPLHF
V: TRBV2; J: TRBJ2-2; size: once; D: .; DNA: TGTGCCAGCAGCCCGACAGGGAACACCGGGGAGCTGTTTTTT; CDR3: CASSPTGNTGELFF
V: TRBV11-2; J: TRBJ2-7; size: .; D: .; DNA: TGTGCCAGCAGCTACGGGACTGTCGCCTACGAGCAGTACTTC; CDR3: CASSYGTVAYEQYF
V: TRBV18; J: TRBJ2-1; size: .; D: TRBD2; DNA: TGTGCCAGCTCACTAGGACTAGCGAGAAACAATGAGCAGTTCTTC; CDR3: CASSLGLARNNEQFF